This T cell receptor beta chain comes out of a study of CXCR3-negative and CXCR3-positive naive CD8 T cells. This CDR3 is 14 amino acids long. Germline V gene sequence: CDR1 SEHNR, CDR2 FQNEAQ (reference sequence). Overall study results and limits: Surface CD5 was comparable between naive subsets; TCR strength was inferred from TRB CDR3 properties.

It was by 5' RACE with UMI labels that the TRB cDNA libraries were prepared. From the 5' RACE reads, TCRdb lists one entry per CDR3 protein and no DNA. The table lists 3,800 or so distinct CDR3 sequences. Worth noting for this clonotype: The antigen remains undetermined.

CD45RO-CCR7+CD27+CD95- expression identified naive CD8+ T cells. J is TRBJ1-4 and V is TRBV7-9. Sequenced sample: naive CXCR3- CD8+ T cells from blood. Subset of the sample: CD45RO-CCR7+CD27+CD95- naive CD8+ T cells lacking CXCR3 (TNR3-). The receptor comes from a human donor in good health. Some clones in this sample may be carry-over from other donors' samples. The CDR3: CASSSRDLNEKLFF.